This TCR beta chain was identified during a study of regulatory T cells in long-lasting Graves disease (dated by TCRdb to the early 2020s). Some background on the complete study: Persistent Graves' disease was defined as persistently positive TSH receptor autoantibodies together with antithyroid drug treatment for over 5 years. Patients with persistent Graves' disease were compared with patients with newly diagnosed Graves' disease using TCR sequencing and RNA sequencing of peripheral blood. The study was conducted in China and was registered as a clinical trial. A total of 35 or so samples underwent TCR sequencing: about 13 from persistent and some 20 from newly diagnosed Graves' disease patients. Antithyroid drugs had been taken for approximately 9.7 years on average by persistent Graves' disease patients in the clinical cohort. The study at large found these results: Lower TCR Shannon entropy and fewer highly expanded clones were observed in persistent Graves' disease patients than in newly diagnosed patients, which suggested clonal expansion. As a limitation, the authors acknowledged that the small sample size may reduce accuracy. A larger number of public clonotypes was shared among persistent patients (approximately 3,000) than among newly diagnosed patients (around 880). Peripheral blood alone was examined, since thyroid tissue, which constituted the primary lesion, could not be accessed. Preferential use of TRBV28, TRBJ1-2 and TRBJ2-5 was observed in persistent disease, whereas TRBV20-1 and TRBJ2-1 were favored in newly diagnosed disease. Only the TCR beta chain was sequenced and analyzed.

Libraries were prepared through multiplex PCR. Sequencing instrument: Illumina HiSeq 4000. iRepertoire HTBI primers and Arm-PCR amplification of CDR3 regions were used to construct TCR beta libraries. Gel purification was performed on PCR products prior to sequencing. Per the authors' processing: A total of fewer than 70 TRBV and some 15 TRBJ segments were identified across samples and were used for gene usage analysis of CDR3 amino acid clonotypes. Filtered high-quality paired reads were merged into contigs using COPE and FqMerger. Contigs were aligned with BLAST to IMGT TRBV, TRBD and TRBJ reference genes, and CDR3 was defined per IMGT. Any clonotype with a frequency above 0.1% was classified as a highly expanded clone. Shannon entropy was used to measure repertoire diversity, and the Gini coefficient was used to measure V-J evenness. A clonotype found in more than one individual was treated as public. The public reads were reprocessed in TCRdb via fastp at Q25 and MiXCR, keeping in-frame beta chains. Each CDR3 protein gets just one entry, which takes the most common genes and DNA from the rows behind it. These V and J calls rely on TCRdb rather than the paper's analysis. Counted in this sample were some 430,000 distinct CDR3 sequences; under 25% of them appeared once. In total, the top ten clones hold about 7% of the sample.

This clonotype was counted only a few times. The antigen it binds to is not known. The input lacks base qualities; no much larger clone sits a single base away. Per the publication, the time point label means: persistent/refractory GD, antithyroid drugs over 5 years with positive TRAb. For both TCR sequencing and RNA sequencing, RNA was extracted from PBMCs using TRIzol. Graves' disease was diagnosed according to American Thyroid Association guidelines. Patients for the study were recruited at an endocrinology department in Xi'an, China. From each patient, about 9.7 milliliters of peripheral blood was collected into an EDTA anticoagulant tube. Ficoll Paque Plus density gradient separation was used to isolate PBMCs, and no additional T cell sorting was done. An Agilent 2100 Bioanalyzer and agarose gel were used to assess RNA quality, and a NanoDrop 2000 was used to measure RNA concentration. For CDR1 and CDR2, the germline V gene (reference sequence) lists SEHNR and FQNEAQ. V is pared back by 5 bases and J by 4 bases, with 6 bases lying between the germline termini. Its CDR3 holds 12 amino acids, cysteine through phenylalanine. The DNA shown is the 36-base CDR3, in frame from base 1.

This material consisted of peripheral blood mononuclear cells (PBMCs), taken when the disease was refractory, from a patient treated with antithyroid drugs. This TCR was recovered from a female donor with Graves disease. Here the chain combines TRBV7-9 and TRBJ1-5, with no D gene named confidently. For the CDR3, the sequence is CASSETNQPQHF. The nucleotide sequence reads as follows: TGTGCCAGCAGCGAAACTAATCAGCCCCAGCATTTT.